This T cell receptor (beta chain) was found in a study of blood T cell repertoires in COVID-19. Sequenced by immunoSEQ multiplex PCR; TCRdb stores in-frame clones only, minus some. The sample holds approximately 400,000 clones, around 90% seen once. Trimming stripped 2 bases from V and 4 bases from J, with 9 bases between. The CDR3 is made up of 13 amino acids. The germline gives CDR1 SGHRS, CDR2 YFSETQ. This sequence joins TRBV5-1 and TRBJ1-2; tentative D call: TRBD1 (6 bases). The sequencing sample was made of PBMCs or T cells enriched from blood (not recorded which). The sequence derives from a young woman who had recovered from COVID-19. The CDR3 region has the DNA TGCGCCAGCAGCTTAGGACAGTCCTATGGCTACACCTTC. It is translated as CASSLGQSYGYTF. The full variable domain, with the rest looked up from reference TRBV5-1 and TRBJ1-2, is KAGVTQTPRYLIKTRGQQVTLSCSPISGHRSVSWYQQTPGQGLQFLFEYFSETQRNKGNFPGRFSGRQFSNSRSEMNVSTLELGDSALYLCASSLGQSYGYTFGSGTRLTVV.